This TCR beta chain was captured by sequencing in a study of cytomegalovirus exposure and HLA in healthy donors. The donors formed part of the 120-subject validation cohort, distinct from the approximately 630-subject first cohort. Regarding this clone: Its antigen remains unidentified.

Data came from immunoSEQ multiplex PCR; TCRdb stores just in-frame clones and leaves some out. The table has roughly 260,000 clones, about 87% seen once. Study-wide points: Most TCR sequences proved rare, with some public TCRs found in many donors.

The sample consisted of PBMCs. This TCR derives from a man aged 18 to 29 in good health and CMV-seronegative.

The CDR3 coding sequence is TGCGCCAGCGGCGGGAGGGGGGGTGAAAAACTGTTTTTT. Translation gives CASGGRGGEKLFF. The chain combines TRBV4-3 with TRBJ1-4; TRBD1 might be the D (6 bases). This CDR3 has 13 residues. Between the trimmed V and J ends, which lost 8 bases and 7 bases, there was a span of 14 bases. Germline CDR1 is LGHNA and CDR2 is YSLEER.